This TCR beta chain is drawn from a study of molecular identifiers for immune sequencing clone quantification. Findings of the study overall: In CMV-specific effectors, clones above 20 copies held over 99% of molecules; naive, under 1%.

The use of previously described methods and listed TCR primers produced the bulk TCR libraries. TCRdb fed the PCR reads into MiXCR, producing one record per CDR3 protein. Among about 640,000 distinct CDR3 sequences listed, 15% to 20% were seen once. The CDR3 runs to 15 residues. Looked up from germline, CDR1 is SGHDT and CDR2 is YYEEEE. V trimming: 4 bases; J trimming: 5 bases; junction bases outside the gene matches: 8. Regarding this clonotype: Antigen unknown.

The specimen was naive CD8+ T cells from blood, with Jurkat cell RNA spiked in. Subset in this sample: FACS-sorted CD8+CD4-CCR7+CD45RA+ naive T cells. The receptor was derived from a human donor in good health. Some libraries in this study had Jurkat cell RNA spiked in. The J gene is TRBJ2-5, the V gene TRBV5-6; TRBD1 agrees at 10 bases. The CDR3 region has the DNA TGTGCCAGCAGCGTGGCCGTGGGACAGGGGGAGACCCAGTACTTC. It codes for CASSVAVGQGETQYF.